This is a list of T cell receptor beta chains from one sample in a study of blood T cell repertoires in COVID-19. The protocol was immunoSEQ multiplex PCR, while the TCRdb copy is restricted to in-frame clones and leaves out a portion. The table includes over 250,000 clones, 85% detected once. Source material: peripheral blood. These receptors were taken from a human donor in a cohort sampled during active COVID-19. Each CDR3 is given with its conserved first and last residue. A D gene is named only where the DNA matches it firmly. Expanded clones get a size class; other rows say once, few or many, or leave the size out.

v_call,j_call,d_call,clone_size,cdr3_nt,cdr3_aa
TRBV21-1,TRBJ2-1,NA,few,TGTGCCAGCAGCACGCCCACACGATGGCCGCCCAAAAATGAGCAGTTCTTC,CASSTPTRWPPKNEQFF
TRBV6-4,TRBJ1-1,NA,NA,TGTGCCAGCAGTGAAGGAGGGGCAGCAACTGAAGCTTTCTTT,CASSEGGAATEAFF
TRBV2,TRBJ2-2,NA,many,TGTGCCAGCAGAGGGGAGGTGATAAGGTCCGGGGAGCTGTTTTTT,CASRGEVIRSGELFF
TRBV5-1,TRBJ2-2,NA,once,TGCGCCAGCAGCTTGTGGGGCCCAAACACCGGGGAGCTGTTTTTT,CASSLWGPNTGELFF
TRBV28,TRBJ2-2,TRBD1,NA,TGTGCCAGCAGTTCAGGGGGATCGAACACCGGGGAGCTGTTTTTT,CASSSGGSNTGELFF
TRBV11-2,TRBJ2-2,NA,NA,TGTGCCAGCAGCTTAATCGGGATGGCCGGGGAGCTGTTTTTT,CASSLIGMAGELFF
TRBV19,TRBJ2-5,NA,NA,TGTGCCAGTAGCGATAGCGGACAAGAGACCCAGTACTTC,CASSDSGQETQYF
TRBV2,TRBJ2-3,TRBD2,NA,TGTGCCAGCAGTATACGGGAGGTTAGCACAGATACGCAGTATTTT,CASSIREVSTDTQYF
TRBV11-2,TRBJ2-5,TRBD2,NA,TGTGCCAGCAGTCTCGGGAGGGAGTGGGACGAGACCCAGTACTTC,CASSLGREWDETQYF
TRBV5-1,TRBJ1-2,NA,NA,TGCGCCAGCAGCTCCCCAGGACACCTCAATTTC,CASSSPGHLNF
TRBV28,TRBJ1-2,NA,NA,TGTGCCAGCAATTTAGGGGCAAACTATGGCTACACCTTC,CASNLGANYGYTF
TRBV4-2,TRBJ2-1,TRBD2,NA,TGTGCCAGCAGCCAACTAGCGGGAGGGCCAGGAAATGAGCAGTTCTTC,CASSQLAGGPGNEQFF
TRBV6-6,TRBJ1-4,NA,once,TGTGCCAGCAGTTACTCCCAGGGCAGGAGCGGGGAAAAACTGTTTTTT,CASSYSQGRSGEKLFF
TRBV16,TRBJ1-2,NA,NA,TGTGCCAGCAGCCCCGGTCGGGCCACGGGAGGCTACACCTTC,CASSPGRATGGYTF
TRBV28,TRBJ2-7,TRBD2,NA,TGTGCCAGCCGTAGGGCTAGCGGTTCTTTCGAGCAGTACTTC,CASRRASGSFEQYF
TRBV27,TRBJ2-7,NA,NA,TGTGCCAGCAGCCTGACTGGAGGGCCTGCCTACGAGCAGTACTTC,CASSLTGGPAYEQYF
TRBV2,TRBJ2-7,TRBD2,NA,TGTGCCAGCAGTGGGGGTAGCGGGAGGCCCGGCGAGCAGTACTTC,CASSGGSGRPGEQYF
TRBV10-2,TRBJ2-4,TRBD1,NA,TGCGCCAGCAGTGAAGACAGGGCCTCGAACATTCAGTACTTC,CASSEDRASNIQYF
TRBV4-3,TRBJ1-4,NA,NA,TGCGCCAGCAGCCAAGTGCAGGGATTAGGACTGTTTTTT,CASSQVQGLGLFF
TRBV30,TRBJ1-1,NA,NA,TGTGCCTGGGACGGAGGGGTAACTGAAGCTTTCTTT,CAWDGGVTEAFF
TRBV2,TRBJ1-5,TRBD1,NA,TGTGCCAGCAAGGGGGACAGGGGATTGCAAAATCAGCCCCAGCATTTT,CASKGDRGLQNQPQHF
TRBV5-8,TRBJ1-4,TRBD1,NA,TGTGCCAGCAGCTTCGGACAGGGAACAACTAATGAAAAACTGTTTTTT,CASSFGQGTTNEKLFF
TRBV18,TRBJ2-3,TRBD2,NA,TGTGCCAGCTCTCCCGGGACTAGCGGGAAGTTTGATACGCAGTATTTT,CASSPGTSGKFDTQYF
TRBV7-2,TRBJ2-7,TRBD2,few,TGTGCCAGCAGCTTAGGGTTTGCGGGAGCCTACGAGCAGTACTTC,CASSLGFAGAYEQYF
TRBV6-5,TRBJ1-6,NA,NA,TGTGCCAGCAGTTACAGTACAGGCTATAATTCACCCCTCCACTTT,CASSYSTGYNSPLHF
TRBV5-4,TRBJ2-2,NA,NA,TGTGCCAGCACCAGAGGGGGGGAAACCGGGGAGCTGTTTTTT,CASTRGGETGELFF
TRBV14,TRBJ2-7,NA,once,TGTGCCAGCAGCCAAGTTCGAGGTAGGGGGGAGCAGTACTTC,CASSQVRGRGEQYF
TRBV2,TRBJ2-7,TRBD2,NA,TGTGCCAGCGGGGGACTAGCGGGCGCCGGGCAGTACTTC,CASGGLAGAGQYF